The text below deals with one TCR beta chain. Antigen unknown. These data belong to a study of cytomegalovirus exposure and HLA in healthy donors. Study results and caveats: Reportedly, HLA-A and HLA-B alleles of most subjects were accurately predicted from TCR beta. TCR association rates varied by HLA locus in a later analysis, with DRB1 highest and HLA-C lowest.

Primers included in the PCR were 60 Vbeta and 13 Jbeta primers. Profiling relied on immunoSEQ multiplex PCR, and the TCRdb table lists in-frame clones only, not all of them. This table holds around 130,000 clones, about 85% found once. CDR1 SQVTM and CDR2 ANQGSEA come from the germline V gene. Trimming pared 4 bases from V and 6 bases from J, leaving 7 bases between. The CDR3 runs 11 residues. This rearrangement joins TRBV29-1 to TRBJ2-1; D is uncertain. The sequencing input was PBMCs. This sequence was found in a boy younger than 18 in good health and CMV-seronegative. CDR3 in DNA: TGCAGCGTTGGAGTAGTCAATGAGCAGTTCTTC. Its translation: CSVGVVNEQFF.